The 18 T cell receptor beta chains listed next were all sequenced from one sample in a study of T cell clonality in common variable immunodeficiency. The protocol was immunoSEQ multiplex PCR, while the TCRdb copy is restricted to in-frame clones and leaves out a portion. The sample shows more than 35,000 clones, no singletons; the ten largest hold 0.8% to 1%. The sequenced material came from peripheral blood mononuclear cells. The receptors were gathered from a person aged 18 to 70 in good health.

This clone was observed many times. The CDR3 is cut off 3 residues early in the read; its end comes from the germline J gene. The J gene is TRBJ2-7, the V gene TRBV9, with 9 bases aligning to TRBD1. J gave up 6 bases and V 3 bases, and 7 bases lay outside the gene matches. Germline V gives CDR1 SGDLS, CDR2 YYNGEE. The CDR3 loop spans 14 amino acids. CDR3 amino acids: CASSDSGTGSEQYF. The CDR3 DNA, read in part, is TGTGCCAGCAGCGATTCCGGGACAGGGAGCGAG.

This clone was seen at least ten times. From the germline J gene comes the end of the CDR3, since the read stops 3 residues before it. V usage is TRBV5-1 and J usage is TRBJ1-2, with 8 positions matching TRBD1. Germline loops: CDR1 SGHRS, CDR2 YFSETQ. This CDR3 is 14 amino acids long. The V and J ends lost 3 bases and 3 bases, in that order; junction bases with no gene match: 4. CDR3 DNA (partial): TGCGCCAGCAGCTCCGGACAGGGAGACTATGGC. Encoded protein: CASSSGQGDYG. The entire CDR3 reads CASSSGQGDYGYTF.

This clone was recorded at least ten times. The DNA ends 3 residues before the CDR3 does, and the rest of the CDR3 is filled in from the germline J gene. The genes are TRBV6-4 and TRBJ2-1; 8 bases line up with TRBD1. V lost 5 bases and J lost 4; bases outside the gene matches: 7. Germline assignment: CDR1 MRHNA and CDR2 SNTAGT. The CDR3 has 15 amino acids. CDR3 DNA (partial): TGTGCCAGCAGTCCTCAGGGGGCGGATTACAATGAG. Its translation: CASSPQGADYNE. In full, the CDR3 reads CASSPQGADYNEQFF.

This clone was counted many times. The read comes to an end 3 residues before the CDR3 does, leaving the germline J gene to fill in the end. V is TRBV29-1 and J is TRBJ2-5, with 7 bases aligning to TRBD1. Germline V gene sequence: CDR1 SQVTM, CDR2 ANQGSEA. V shed 4 bases and J 5 bases; nucleotides not matched to a gene: 19. This CDR3 contains 17 residues. CDR3 bases read: TGCAGCGTTGCCCACCCCTCTAGCAGGGGGTGGTGGGAGACC. It translates to CSVAHPSSRGWWET. The full CDR3 sequence reads CSVAHPSSRGWWETQYF.

This clone was seen repeatedly, ten times or more. The CDR3 extends 3 residues past the end of the read, so its final part is completed from the germline J gene. The genes are TRBV4-2 and TRBJ1-2; 10 bases are a match to TRBD1. The germline V gene encodes CDR1 LGHNA and CDR2 YNFKEQ. After removal of 3 bases from V and 0 bases from J, the junction contained 4 bases not matched to a gene. The CDR3 is 16 residues long. CDR3 DNA (partial): TGTGCCAGCAGCCAGTCGGGGACAGGGGCTAACTATGGC. Protein sequence: CASSQSGTGANYG. The entire CDR3 sequence reads CASSQSGTGANYGYTF.

This clone is categorized as medium-sized. The CDR3 end lies 3 residues beyond the end of the read and is filled in from the germline J gene. The chain recombines TRBV12-5 with TRBJ2-4; tentatively, D is TRBD2 (6 bases). Looked up from germline, CDR1 is LGHNT and CDR2 is FRNRAP. The CDR3 sequence is 14 residues long. The V and J ends lost 8 bases and 1 base respectively, with 12 bases between them. CDR3 DNA, as far as it was read: TGTGCTAGTCAGTCGGGGAGGGCCAAAAACATT. Its protein product is CASQSGRAKNI. Given in full, the CDR3 is CASQSGRAKNIQYF.

This clone showed up many times. CDR3 in amino acids: CASSKVAGVQETQYF. The part of the CDR3 DNA that was read is TGCGCCAGCAGCAAAGTAGCGGGGGTCCAAGAGACC. The gene calls are TRBV5-1 and TRBJ2-5; 9 bases fit TRBD2. The CDR3 goes on 3 residues after the read ends, and that part is filled in from the germline J gene. This CDR3 comprises 15 residues. The V segment lost 4 bases and the J segment 1 base; nucleotides outside the gene matches: 5. Germline V gene lookup returns CDR1 SGHRS and CDR2 YFSETQ.

This clone was picked up many times. The read ends 3 residues before the CDR3 terminus; that terminus is restored from the germline J gene. V is TRBV7-8 and J is TRBJ2-5, with TRBD1 matching 7 bases. The germline V gene has CDR1 SGHVS and CDR2 FQNEAQ. The CDR3 is 14 residues long. V was clipped by 7 bases and J by 2 bases; unmatched bases: 7. The CDR3 loop reads CASTKDRRQETQYF. The covered CDR3 bases are TGTGCCAGCACCAAGGACAGGAGACAAGAGACC.

This clone was seen repeatedly, ten times or more. The CDR3 goes on 3 residues after the read ends, and that part is filled in from the germline J gene. The chain links TRBV29-1 to TRBJ1-3; TRBD1 might be the D (6 bases). Germline V gene sequence: CDR1 SQVTM, CDR2 ANQGSEA. There are 14 residues in the CDR3. The germline V and J ends were trimmed by 4 bases and 2 bases, with 12 bases remaining between them. The sequenced CDR3 bases are TGCAGCGTTGCGCAACCAGGGGCTGGAAACACC. Translation gives CSVAQPGAGNT. The full CDR3 protein reads CSVAQPGAGNTIYF.

In this sample, this clone turned up a few times. The CDR3 extends 3 residues past the end of the read, so its final part is completed from the germline J gene. This chain joins TRBV18 and TRBJ1-2, with a tentative D call TRBD1 (5 bases). Germline-derived CDR1 and CDR2 are KGHSH and LQKENI. The CDR3 sequence is 14 residues long. CDR3 DNA (partial): TGTGCCAGCTCACCAGCGCAGGGTCTCTACGAC. As protein: CASSPAQGLYD. In full, the CDR3 reads CASSPAQGLYDYTF. Looking up the rest from reference TRBV18 and TRBJ1-2 gives the full variable domain: NAGVMQNPRHLVRRRGQEARLRCSPMKGHSHVYWYRQLPEEGLKFMVYLQKENIIDESGMPKERFSAEFPKEGPSILRIQQVVRGDSAAYFCASSPAQGLYDYTFGSGTRLTVV.

This clone was detected ten times or more. The read is 3 residues too short to cover the CDR3 end, so that end is filled in from the germline J gene. The V gene is TRBV19, the J gene TRBJ1-3; D possibly corresponds to TRBD1 (5 bases). V lost 4 bases to trimming and J lost 4 bases, with 20 bases between them. This CDR3 comprises 17 residues. Looked up from germline, CDR1 is LNHDA and CDR2 is SQIVND (reference sequence). CDR3 sequence: CASSTRGWVTEGNTIYF. The sequenced CDR3 bases are TGTGCCAGTAGTACGCGGGGGTGGGTGACGGAAGGAAACACC.

This clone was detected ten times or more. The sequenced CDR3 bases are TGTGCCAGCAGCTGGAGAGCGGGGTACACAGATACG. Translated: CASSWRAGYTDT. The entire CDR3 sequence reads CASSWRAGYTDTQYF. The chain recombines TRBV5-6 with TRBJ2-3; TRBD2 matches 7 bases. The read ends 3 residues shy of where the CDR3 ends; the end is completed using the germline J gene. The CDR3 covers 15 residues. J lost 2 bases, V lost 3 bases, and 6 bases had no gene match. CDR1 SGHDT and CDR2 YYEEEE come from the germline V gene.

This clone has a count of ten or more. A junction boundary mismatches the germline segment, possibly from a read error. The CDR3 end falls 3 residues outside the read, so it is completed with the germline J gene. The V gene is TRBV5-4, the J gene TRBJ2-1; D may be TRBD2 (6 bases). Germline values: CDR1 SGHNT, CDR2 YYREEE (reference sequence). The CDR3 is 14 amino acids. CDR3 bases read: TGTGCCAGCAGCTTGCAACTAGCCTACAGTGAG. Its protein is CASSLQLAYSE. The complete CDR3 protein is CASSLQLAYSEQFF. Looking up the rest from reference TRBV5-4 and TRBJ2-1 gives the full variable domain: ETGVTQSPTHLIKTRGQQVTLRCSSQSGHNTVSWYQQALGQGPQFIFQYYREEENGRGNFPPRFSGLQFPNYSSELNVNALELDDSALYLCASSLQLAYSEQFFGPGTRLTVL.

This clone was seen ten or more times. The read terminates 3 residues before the CDR3 end, so the remaining end is supplied by the germline J gene. The chain links TRBV20-1 to TRBJ1-5, with a weak D call TRBD1 (6 bases). The germline V gene has CDR1 DFQATT and CDR2 SNEGSKA (reference sequence). The CDR3 runs to 14 residues. With 3 bases removed from V and 4 bases from J, the gap between germline ends came to 13 bases. This CDR3 reads CSASRDRSNQPQHF. Partial CDR3 DNA: TGCAGTGCTAGCCGAGACAGGTCTAATCAGCCC.

This clone was recorded at least ten times. The read ends 3 residues early relative to the CDR3; the germline J gene fills the gap. The genes are TRBV6-2 or TRBV6-3 and TRBJ2-7; D may be TRBD1 (6 bases). Deletions cut 2 bases from V and 3 bases from J, with 17 bases between. The germline CDR1 and CDR2 sequences are MNHEY and SVGEGT. CDR3 length: 16 residues. The CDR3 loop is CASSYSMRGTRYEQYF. CDR3 DNA, as far as it was read: TGTGCCAGCAGTTACAGTATGAGGGGGACCCGCTACGAG.

There are many counts of this clone. From the germline J gene comes the end of the CDR3, since the read stops 3 residues before it. The chain couples TRBV18 to TRBJ2-5, with TRBD2 identical over 12 bases. Germline V gene lookup returns CDR1 KGHSH and CDR2 LQKENI. There are 14 residues in the CDR3. The V and J ends lost 6 bases and 4 bases, in that order; junction bases with no gene match: 3. The CDR3 here is CASSPSGRGETQYF. The sequenced part of the CDR3 DNA is TGTGCCAGCTCCCCTAGCGGGAGGGGAGAGACC.

Ten or more counts support this clone. Read sequence stops 3 residues before the CDR3 end, and the germline J gene provides the missing end. V is TRBV5-6 and J is TRBJ1-2; D is undetermined. Trimming cost V 0 bases and J 5 bases, with 11 bases left between them. The CDR3 is made up of 14 amino acids. CDR1 and CDR2 (germline): SGHDT, YYEEEE. This CDR3 is CASSLAGRPYGYTF. The covered CDR3 bases are TGTGCCAGCAGCTTGGCCGGCAGGCCTTATGGC.

This clone was found many times. Incomplete CDR3 DNA: TGTGCCAGCAGTTCCCAACAGGGGCCGAACACTGAA. Protein: CASSSQQGPNTE. The full-length CDR3 reads as CASSSQQGPNTEAFF. J is TRBJ1-1 and V is TRBV12-3 or TRBV12-4; TRBD1 aligns across 7 bases. Coverage ceases 3 residues before the CDR3 finishes, and the germline J gene fills in the end. CDR3 size: 15 residues. The V and J ends lost 4 bases and 1 base, in that order; junction bases with no gene match: 6.